The present T cell receptor (beta chain) was sequenced within a study of cytomegalovirus exposure and HLA in healthy donors. General observations from the study: Clonal expansion was found to be greater in HLA-associated TCR beta chains than in equally common others in a later analysis.

Worth noting for this clone: Its antigen is not known.

The CDR3 is 13 amino acids. The V gene's germline CDR1 is SGDLS and CDR2 YYNGEE. V was cut by 2 bases and J by 8 bases, with 13 bases left in between. PCR amplification relied on 60 Vbeta primers (plus 13 Jbeta primers). TCRdb's copy holds only in-frame clones and misses some; the assay was immunoSEQ multiplex PCR. In the table there are some 180,000 clones, just under 80% of which are singletons. Sample: PBMCs. This receptor was taken from a woman in her twenties or thirties in good health and CMV-seronegative. The chain links TRBV9 to TRBJ1-2; the D is unclear. The CDR3 reads CASSVIGPGGYTF. The CDR3 bases are TGTGCCAGCAGCGTGATCGGGCCGGGGGGCTACACCTTC.